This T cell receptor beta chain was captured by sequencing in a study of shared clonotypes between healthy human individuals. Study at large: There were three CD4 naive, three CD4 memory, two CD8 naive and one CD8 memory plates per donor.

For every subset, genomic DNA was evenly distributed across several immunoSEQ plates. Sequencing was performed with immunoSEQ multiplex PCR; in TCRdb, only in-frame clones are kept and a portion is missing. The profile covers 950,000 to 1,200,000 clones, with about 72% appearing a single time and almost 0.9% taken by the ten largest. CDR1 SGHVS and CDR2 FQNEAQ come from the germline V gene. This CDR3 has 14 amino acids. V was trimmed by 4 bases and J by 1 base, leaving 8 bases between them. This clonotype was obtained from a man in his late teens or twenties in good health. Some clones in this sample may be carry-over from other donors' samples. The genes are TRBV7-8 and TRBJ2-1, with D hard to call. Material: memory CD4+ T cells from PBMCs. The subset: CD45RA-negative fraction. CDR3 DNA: TGTGCCAGCAGCTCGATGGGTTCCTACAATGAGCAGTTCTTC. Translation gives CASSSMGSYNEQFF.